Listed here is a single T cell receptor beta chain. Its antigen is currently not known. Base qualities are missing; no much larger clone stands one base away. These data belong to a study of cytomegalovirus exposure and HLA in healthy donors (dated by TCRdb to 2016 to 2017). Regarding the complete study: An earlier analysis of several hundred of the donors reported about 290 Gb of sequence data and roughly 100 million unique TCR beta sequences from roughly 180 million T cells. An early release that covered some 640 HLA-typed donors contained approximately 300 gigabases of sequencing data and about 93 million unique TCR sequences. Among the roughly 400 genotyped donors, under 90% belonged to the genetic ancestry cluster associated with self-reported Caucasian donors. The study aimed to test whether signatures of past pathogen exposure could be identified by cataloging public T cell receptors. The study profiled the T cell repertoires of 666 subjects by immunosequencing and related them to cytomegalovirus serostatus. A separate validation cohort of over a hundred different subjects was used in addition to the 666-subject first cohort. High-throughput TCR immunosequencing, statistical association of individual TCRs with disease status, and machine learning were combined to predict cytomegalovirus infection status. To study patterns of TCR occurrence, a later analysis re-analyzed previously published TCR beta repertoires from just over 650 donors and added high-resolution HLA genotyping. Rather than using new phenotypic data, the later analysis identified candidate immune exposures from TCR beta sequences and from how often those sequences occurred across donors. To decide whether each TCR beta V gene segment behaved as functional or pseudogenic, an earlier analysis of some 570 of the donors relied on high-throughput TCR beta sequencing. Donor age, sex, ethnicity and CMV serostatus were compiled alongside the repertoire data. In a later genetic analysis, genome-wide SNP genotypes for about three fifths of the roughly 670 donors were used, and that subset was treated as a discovery cohort. Every discovery cohort repertoire had been produced on one sequencing platform. Both class I and class II loci were covered by HLA typing, at four-digit resolution. The number of typed donors differed by locus: about 620-640 for A, B, C, DRB1 and DQB1; approximately 520 for DQA1; over 600 for DPA1; and some 430 for DPB1. Roughly 5 DR-DQ haplotypes were handled as single units for association and clustering, since linkage in the cohort was strong. Among around 400 genotyped donors of the cohort, an average of 235,054 unique TCR beta nucleotide sequences were sequenced per donor, around 20% of them non-productive.

Receptor amplification or capture employed the immunoSEQ multiplex PCR assay. For the multiplex PCR, a mixture combining 60 forward primers for TCR Vbeta segments and 13 reverse primers for TCR Jbeta segments was used. A multiplex PCR assay on genomic DNA amplified the CDR3 region of rearranged TCR beta genes. The Illumina HiSeq System was used to sequence the amplified TCR beta libraries as 87-base-pair reads. As for the authors' bioinformatics: Across the 500 to 850 repertoires, a later analysis counted 60 million to 90 million unique TCR beta chains, roughly 11 million of which were shared by at least two donors. To remove PCR and sequencing errors, raw reads were error-corrected and collapsed into unique sequences using a nearest-neighbor algorithm that merged closely related sequences. Alignment of CDR3 sequences to IMGT reference sequences was used to assign V, D and J gene segments. For a sequence to be retained, a match of at least six nucleotides was required to both a V gene segment and a J gene segment. Rearrangements were classified as productive when the CDR3 lacked stop codons and remained in frame with V and J, and all other rearrangements were classified as non-productive. CDR3 was defined by IMGT convention, running from the second conserved V-encoded cysteine to the conserved J-encoded phenylalanine. In an earlier analysis of around 600 of the donors, sequences lacking an unambiguous match to a single V gene segment were excluded. In an earlier analysis of 587 of the donors, a V segment was called functional when productive rearrangements were above 56.7%, and segregating when the standard deviation between donors exceeded 5%. To diagnose cytomegalovirus status from the catalog of TCR beta chain sequences, a statistical classification framework was built. V and J gene assignment, in a later analysis, came from comparing TCR nucleotide sequences with IMGT/GENE-DB human TR gene sequences. A later analysis assigned CDR3 sequences and most-parsimonious VDJ recombination scenarios with the TCRdist pipeline. A later analysis defined each TCR beta chain by its CDR3 amino acid sequence plus V-gene family, and excluded reads lacking a unique V-gene family. As a way to deal with suspected cross-contamination and a sequencing artifact, a later analysis dropped 592 nucleotide sequences that were highly shared and had low generation probability. A later analysis calculated a clonal expansion index for each public chain from normalized within-repertoire ranks of inferred template counts. A later analysis computed generation probabilities with a VDJ recombination model fitted to out-of-frame rearrangements, and checked the results against IGoR. Hypergeometric tests were used in a later analysis to score TCR-TCR, TCR-HLA and TCR-CMV co-occurrence, with a repertoire-size bias correction applied to the TCR pairs. A later analysis estimated false discovery rates by permuting HLA or CMV assignments 20 times. In a later analysis, co-occurring TCRs were grouped using DBSCAN, and TCRdist sequence similarity was added for clustering within HLA-allele-positive subsets. Co-occurrence clustering excluded repertoires with fewer than 30,000 or more than 120,000 public chains, plus five with anomalous nucleotide sharing. Not all clones reach the TCRdb copy of this immuneACCESS table, which keeps in-frame sequences only. Checked studies attribute under half of the gap to unresolved V genes and leave the rest unexplained. V and J calls and clone size are copied from that table; D and trimming were computed from the DNA. This sample is represented by roughly 190,000 clones; roughly four fifths of them were singletons. Together, the top ten hold about 2% of the sample.

From cysteine to phenylalanine, the CDR3 is 12 amino acids long. Only CDR3 DNA remains: 36 bases, in frame from the first base. Relative to germline, V is 5 bases shorter and J is 1 base shorter, with 5 bases between their ends. Sequences SGHTA (CDR1) and FQGNSA (CDR2) are obtained from the germline V gene. The investigation overall reported the following: A later analysis found that TCR association rates varied across HLA loci, with DRB1 alleles showing the most associated TCRs and HLA-C alleles the fewest. The authors suggested that the approach could potentially be extended to other disease states and immunological phenotypes. Assigning TCR associations to individual alleles was difficult when HLA alleles, especially DR and DQ, strongly co-occurred. A group of highly shared sequence variants was considered likely to be a technical artifact of the sequencing pipeline. In an earlier analysis of around 500 of the donors, most TCR beta V segments appeared in productive rearrangements about 87% or about 30% of the time, broadly matching IMGT annotations. Compared with equally common non-associated chains, HLA-associated TCR beta chains in a later analysis were more clonally expanded and had lower generation probabilities. A later analysis reported that several top co-occurrence clusters appeared linked to parvovirus B19, influenza, CMV and Epstein-Barr virus. Correlated functional status among segregating V segments might be attributable to linkage disequilibrium, but an unknown experimental factor could not be ruled out. Roughly uniform sequencing depth across donors was assumed in presence/absence analyses, although this assumption may not hold. In both the original and validation cohorts, the classifier was reported to diagnose cytomegalovirus status with high specificity and sensitivity. CMV serostatus was the only immune exposure information available for the cohort. The 87-base-pair reads could not distinguish some IMGT-functional V segments, including TRBV6-2 and TRBV6-3, so those segments were excluded. The study listed approximately 160 TCR beta chains as associated with cytomegalovirus. An association between a missense DCLRE1C variant and V-gene and J-gene trimming of TCR beta chains was found in a later genetic analysis and replicated in an independent cohort. A further reported finding was that TCR beta sequences accurately predicted the HLA-A and HLA-B alleles for most subjects in the first cohort. A later genetic analysis reported fewer N-insertions in productive TCRs among donors in an Asian-associated ancestry cluster than the approximately 670-donor mean. Because some donors lacked HLA typing at each locus, the association tests relied only on the typed subset. Most TCR sequences were observed very rarely across donors, whereas some public TCRs were present in many individuals. A later analysis found that most CMV-associated TCR beta chains appeared HLA-restricted, with HLA associations seemingly driven largely by CMV exposure. In a later analysis, about 17,000 TCR beta sequences were associated with specific HLA alleles at a false discovery rate of 0.05. Because counts were too low, about 18 rarely observed V segments, including chromosome 9 orphons, were excluded from the earlier analysis of roughly 580 of the donors. This cohort had only TCR beta chains sequenced, and the lack of alpha or paired-chain data limited which features could be detected. In vitro tests confirmed that a few of the cytomegalovirus-associated TCR beta chains recognize cytomegalovirus antigens.

In total, roughly 670 healthy bone marrow donors made up the cohort. At the time of sampling, all cohort members were nominally healthy, though unrecorded immune exposures were likely present. The donor was CMV seropositive and was included in the group of 289 seropositive cohort members. A peripheral blood sample was provided by each donor, and peripheral blood mononuclear cells were used for TCR beta sequencing. Genomic DNA was extracted from the blood cell samples with the Qiagen DNeasy Blood Extraction Kit. This receptor chain uses TRBV7-2 and TRBJ1-1, with no D gene named confidently. The sequenced material came from PBMCs. The receptor comes from a woman aged 25 to 39 in good health and CMV-seropositive. The DNA reads as follows: TGTGCCAGCAGCACTCGGAACACTGAAGCTTTCTTT. This yields the protein CASSTRNTEAFF.